This T cell receptor beta chain came from a study of T cell responses to AZD1222 COVID-19 vaccine. Findings and caveats of the study: Regions left unmutated in variants are reportedly the target of nearly half of spike-specific TCRs. Dominant at 160-218 and 743-854, vaccine-associated CD4 TCRs also spanned spike. Two AZD1222 administrations were followed by greater Spike-specific TCR breadth and depth.

Repertoires were generated with immunoSEQ multiplex PCR, while TCRdb's copy carries only in-frame clones and drops some. Among roughly 120,000 clones listed, approximately 91% were seen once. Regarding this clone: Antigen unknown.

The V end lost 3 bases, the J end lost 5 bases, and 13 bases lay between the germline ends. The germline V gene has CDR1 SNHLY and CDR2 FYNNEI. The CDR3 has 14 amino acids. The receptor's source is an adult in good health. The material was peripheral blood, obtained on day 0 of MenACWY control vaccination. The chain employs TRBV2 and TRBJ1-1; D is possibly TRBD1 (5 bases). CDR3 coding DNA: TGTGCCAGCAGTGATGACTGGGGGTGGACTGAAGCTTTCTTT. It yields the protein CASSDDWGWTEAFF.